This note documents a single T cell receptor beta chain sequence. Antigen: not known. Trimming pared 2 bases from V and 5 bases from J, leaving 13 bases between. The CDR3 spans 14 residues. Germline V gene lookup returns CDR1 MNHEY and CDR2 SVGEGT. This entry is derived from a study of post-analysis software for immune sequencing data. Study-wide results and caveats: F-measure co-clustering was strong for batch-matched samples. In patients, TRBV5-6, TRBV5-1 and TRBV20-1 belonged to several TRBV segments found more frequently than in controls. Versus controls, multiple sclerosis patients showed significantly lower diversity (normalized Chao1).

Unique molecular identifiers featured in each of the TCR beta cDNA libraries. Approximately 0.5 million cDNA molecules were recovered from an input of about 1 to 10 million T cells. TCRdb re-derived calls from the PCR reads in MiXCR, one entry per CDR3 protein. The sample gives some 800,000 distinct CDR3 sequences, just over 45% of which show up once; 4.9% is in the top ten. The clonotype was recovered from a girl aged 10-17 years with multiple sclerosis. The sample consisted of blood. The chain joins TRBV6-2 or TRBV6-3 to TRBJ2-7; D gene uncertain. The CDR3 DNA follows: TGTGCCAGCAGTTACGCAGAGGATGTGGACGAGCAGTACTTC. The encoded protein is CASSYAEDVDEQYF.